Below are 18 T cell receptor beta chains sequenced from a single sample in a study of human T cells and chemical hapten exposure. TCRdb re-called the RACE reads through MiXCR, storing one row per CDR3 protein. This table holds roughly 98,000 distinct CDR3 sequences, 9.5% to 15% found once. The time point: patch test 1, 2 weeks after DPC sensitization. Treatment: therapeutic diphenylcyclopropenone sensitization with weekly scalp DPC. The sample here was whole blood, taken in connection with sensitization to the hapten diphenylcyclopropenone (DPC). The receptors come from a woman aged 40 to 50 with alopecia areata. Some clones in this sample may be carry-over from other donors' samples.

A remark on this clonotype: A read error may be the cause here, since a much bigger clone is one base away. The V and J genes are TRBV4-3 and TRBJ2-7, with 8 bases fitting TRBD1. This CDR3 comprises 14 residues. Germline-derived CDR1 and CDR2 are LGHNA and YSLEER. The CDR3 is CTSSLGQGEYEQYF. The CDR3 DNA reads TGCACCAGCAGCCTAGGACAGGGCGAATACGAGCAGTACTTC.

The rearrangement uses TRBV7-9 and TRBJ2-5; the D is unclear. Germline lookup yields CDR1 SEHNR and CDR2 FQNEAQ (reference sequence). Trimming removed 1 base from V and 1 base from J, with 10 bases in between. The CDR3 has 15 amino acids. DNA for the CDR3: TGTGCCAGCAGCTTAGGTTTTGGAGTCCAAGAGACCCAGTACTTC. It encodes CASSLGFGVQETQYF.

V gene TRBV18 combines with J gene TRBJ2-1; 7 bases line up with TRBD1. V lost 3 bases, J lost 6 bases, and 8 bases stayed unmatched. This CDR3 spans 15 amino acids. Germline V gene data show CDR1 as KGHSH and CDR2 as LQKENI. As DNA, the CDR3 is TGTGCCAGCTCACCCCCCCGGACAGGTCCCAATGAGCAGTTCTTC. Amino acids: CASSPPRTGPNEQFF. Full variable domain (missing parts from reference TRBV18 and TRBJ2-1): NAGVMQNPRHLVRRRGQEARLRCSPMKGHSHVYWYRQLPEEGLKFMVYLQKENIIDESGMPKERFSAEFPKEGPSILRIQQVVRGDSAAYFCASSPPRTGPNEQFFGPGTRLTVL.

This clonotype was counted at least ten times. Relative to the germline gene, one junction end is altered; a read error may explain this. The chain recombines TRBV2 with TRBJ2-2, with TRBD2 matching over 8 bases. The CDR3 length is 14 residues. The germline V gene encodes CDR1 SNHLY and CDR2 FYNNEI. DNA of the CDR3: TGTGCCAGCGAAGGACTAGCCGGCACCGGAGAGCTGTTTTTT. Protein product: CASEGLAGTGELFF.

The chain carries TRBV6-5 and TRBJ2-1; D might be TRBD2 (6 bases). The V end was cut by 5 bases, the J end by 6 bases, with 11 bases between. Germline assignment: CDR1 MNHEY and CDR2 SVGAGI. This CDR3 spans 13 amino acids. The CDR3 DNA is TGTGCCAGCAGTCCGGGGGTTGCCAATGAGCAGTTCTTC. Its translation is CASSPGVANEQFF.

For the CDR3, the DNA is TGCGCCAGCAGCCACCCCCCGGGGGGCCACACAGATACGCAGTATTTT. It encodes CASSHPPGGHTDTQYF. The chain joins TRBV4-1 to TRBJ2-3, with TRBD2 as a possible D gene (7 bases). Germline V CDR1 and CDR2: MGHRA, YSYEKL. The V gene lost 3 bases and the J gene lost 2 bases, with 15 bases spanning the gap. This CDR3 is built from 16 residues.

This clonotype was observed a few times. The genes are TRBV7-8 and TRBJ2-3, with TRBD1 as a possible D gene (6 bases). In germline, CDR1 is SGHVS, CDR2 FQNEAQ. V lost 3 bases to trimming and J lost 10 bases, with 23 bases between them. The CDR3 loop spans 16 amino acids. The CDR3 region is CASSLAPGHPWWAQYF. The CDR3 nucleotides are TGTGCCAGCAGCTTGGCACCGGGACATCCTTGGTGGGCGCAGTATTTT.

This clonotype came up a few times. The chain recombines TRBV11-3 with TRBJ2-7; D possibly matches TRBD1 or TRBD2 (7 bases each). Germline CDR1 and CDR2: SGHNT and YENEEA. CDR3 length: 20 residues. Trimming removed 5 bases from V and 2 bases from J, with 31 bases in between. This CDR3 is CASSLLSENRPSGTAYEQYF. The CDR3 DNA follows: TGTGCCAGCAGCCTACTGTCAGAAAACAGACCGAGCGGGACAGCCTACGAGCAGTACTTC.

This clonotype was counted only a few times. The chain employs TRBV12-3 or TRBV12-4 and TRBJ2-7; tentative D call: TRBD2 (5 bases). The V end was cut by 5 bases, the J end by 2 bases, with 19 bases between. The CDR3 has 16 residues. The CDR3 sequence is CASSRVEGGYAYEQYF. The CDR3 DNA reads TGTGCCAGCAGTCGGGTAGAGGGCGGGTATGCCTACGAGCAGTACTTC.

V usage is TRBV2 and J usage is TRBJ2-1; 7 bases are shared with TRBD2. CDR3 size: 16 residues. CDR1 is SNHLY, CDR2 FYNNEI, per germline. Trimming at V came to 0 bases and at J to 8 bases, leaving 10 bases not matched to a gene. CDR3 loop: CASSEALAGVVDEQFF. CDR3 in DNA: TGTGCCAGCAGTGAAGCTTTGGCGGGAGTAGTCGATGAGCAGTTCTTC.

DNA of the CDR3: TGTGCCAGCAGCTTATCCCCCCTAGCTCTAGGGGGGAGGCAGTATTTT. It yields the protein CASSLSPLALGGRQYF. The V and J genes are TRBV7-3 and TRBJ2-3; TRBD1 or TRBD2 may be the D gene (6 bases each). There are 16 residues in the CDR3. V was trimmed by 2 bases and J by 11 bases, leaving 23 bases between them. CDR1 SGHTA and CDR2 FQGTGA come from the germline V gene.

The chain is built from TRBV7-6 and TRBJ2-7; TRBD1 matches at 10 bases. Germline V gene data show CDR1 as SGHVS and CDR2 as FNYEAQ. V shed 5 bases, J shed 7 bases, and the junction held 8 bases outside the gene matches. This CDR3 spans 14 amino acids. CDR3 nucleotide sequence: TGTGCCAGCAGCCTAAGGACAGGGGGTGGGGAGCAGTACTTC. It yields the protein CASSLRTGGGEQYF. Filled out from reference TRBV7-6 and TRBJ2-7, the complete variable domain reads GAGVSQSPRYKVTKRGQDVALRCDPISGHVSLYWYRQALGQGPEFLTYFNYEAQQDKSGLPNDRFSAERPEGSISTLTIQRTEQRDSAMYRCASSLRTGGGEQYFGPGTRLTVT.

V usage is TRBV29-1 and J usage is TRBJ2-5; D is perhaps TRBD2 (5 bases). V gave up 8 bases and J gave up 7 bases, with 14 bases separating them. This CDR3 region has 11 residues. CDR1 is SQVTM, CDR2 ANQGSEA, per germline. The CDR3 DNA reads as TGCAGCTTGAGTGGGAGCGGGACCCAGTACTTC. This sequence encodes CSLSGSGTQYF.

The table lists this clonotype with many counts. The chain links TRBV7-9 to TRBJ1-5; D gene ambiguous. With 5 bases removed from V and 5 bases from J, the gap between germline ends came to 16 bases. The germline V gene encodes CDR1 SEHNR and CDR2 FQNEAQ (reference sequence). The CDR3 loop spans 15 amino acids. CDR3 residues: CASSPVGSLDQPQHF. DNA of the CDR3: TGTGCCAGCAGCCCAGTCGGTTCCCTTGATCAGCCCCAGCATTTT.

The rearrangement uses TRBV4-2 and TRBJ2-1; 8 bases align to TRBD2. V dropped 8 bases and J dropped 7; count of bases not matched to a gene: 13. Germline values: CDR1 LGHNA, CDR2 YNFKEQ. The CDR3 is 15 amino acids. The CDR3 spells CASASQAGDENEQFF. CDR3 nucleotides: TGTGCCAGCGCATCCCAAGCGGGAGACGAGAATGAGCAGTTCTTC.

In its sample, this clonotype was seen many times. The rearrangement links TRBV4-2 to TRBJ2-2, with D hard to call. Trimming pared 1 base from V and 2 bases from J, leaving 14 bases between. The length of the CDR3 is 17 residues. In germline, CDR1 is LGHNA, CDR2 YNFKEQ. The CDR3 DNA reads as TGTGCCAGCAGCCAAGTGGACCTCGGGTCTAACACCGGGGAGCTGTTTTTT. Residues: CASSQVDLGSNTGELFF.

This clonotype was recorded at least ten times. V gene TRBV4-1 combines with J gene TRBJ2-5; 12 nucleotides line up with TRBD1. The CDR3 runs to 18 residues. J lost 4 bases, V lost 2 bases, and 11 bases had no gene match. CDR1 is MGHRA, CDR2 YSYEKL, per germline. The CDR3 nucleotides are TGCGCCAGCAGCCAACTCTTCTGGGGACAGGGGGCGCGAGAGACCCAGTACTTC. This gives the protein CASSQLFWGQGARETQYF.

There are a few counts of this clonotype. The genes are TRBV9 and TRBJ2-5, with 8 bases matching TRBD2. V lost 3 bases, J lost 2 bases, and 3 bases stayed unmatched. The CDR3 is 14 amino acids. Germline CDR1 is SGDLS and CDR2 is YYNGEE. This chain's CDR3 is CASSALAEQETQYF. Here the CDR3 DNA reads TGTGCCAGCAGCGCACTAGCGGAACAAGAGACCCAGTACTTC.